Described below is a single TCR beta chain sequence and its context. This record belongs to a study of T cell changes during pregnancy in multiple sclerosis. Assay: immunoSEQ multiplex PCR; the TCRdb copy retains only in-frame clones and omits some. The data contain more than 50,000 clones, over 75% of them singletons. The germline gives CDR1 MNHEY, CDR2 SVGAGI. This CDR3 is 12 amino acids long. Between the trimmed V and J ends, which lost 2 bases and 4 bases, there was a span of 5 bases. The sequenced sample was peripheral blood, obtained before pregnancy. The chain links TRBV6-5 to TRBJ2-5; no firm D call. This receptor was obtained from a female donor with multiple sclerosis, enrolled in a pregnancy study. For the CDR3, the DNA is TGTGCCAGCAGTTACACGAGAGAGACCCAGTACTTC. This codes for CASSYTRETQYF.